This TCR beta chain originates from a study of Ad26.COV2.S vaccination and SARS-CoV-2 variants (dated by TCRdb to the early 2020s). General notes on the study: Donors in the vaccine arm were drawn from COV1001, a phase I-IIa trial of Ad26.COV2.S in healthy adults that was multicentre, randomized, double-blind and placebo-controlled. The TCR-sequenced set comprised approximately 30 samples: roughly 19 Ad26.COV2.S vaccine recipients, 5 placebo recipients and 8 SARS-CoV-2 convalescent individuals. Investigators did not know the trial group allocation while performing experiments and assessing outcomes. Trial participants were randomized into five groups of five, in which low-dose or high-dose Ad26.COV2.S was given once or twice, or placebo was given on both occasions. The specificity and breadth of SARS-CoV-2-reactive T cell receptors after Ad26.COV2.S vaccination were assessed by TCRbeta repertoire sequencing. Ad26.COV2.S was given intramuscularly at 5x10^10 or 1x10^11 viral particles, as a single shot or as two shots 56 days apart.

As regards this clone: Which antigen it targets is not known. No quality values exist for individual bases; no much larger clone is one base distant.

The sample's treatment or condition label, in plain terms: about 20 received Ad26.COV2.S at low or high dose, single or two shots; roughly 5 received placebo; per-sample allocation not given. Repertoires of vaccine and placebo recipients were sequenced from samples taken on day 63 after the first injection. Between 29 July and 7 August 2020, Cohort 1b enrolled about 27 adults aged 18-55 years at one site in Boston, USA. Ad26.COV2.S consisted of a replication-incompetent adenovirus type 26 vector by which a prefusion-stabilized SARS-CoV-2 spike protein from the original Wuhan strain was expressed. What the research found in general, with its limitations: After vaccination, substantial breadth of spike-specific CD8+ and CD4+ T cell responses was reported. The authors noted that total T cell responses may have been underestimated by the TCR breadth and depth analyses. The study was not powered for comparison of responses between vaccine doses or regimens. Higher spike-specific TCR breadth was observed in Ad26.COV2.S recipients than in placebo recipients (P = 0.0014). Comparable non-spike TCR breadth was observed between vaccine and placebo recipients, consistent with only spike being contained in the vaccine.

For CDR1 and CDR2, the germline V gene lists MRHNA and SNTAGT. The CDR3 runs 16 residues from the cysteine to the phenylalanine. The CDR3 DNA has 48 bases and is translated from base 1. V ends up 6 bases short and J 1 base short, with an unmatched junction base count of 9. The immunoSEQ Assay was the method used to sequence TCRbeta CDR3 regions. After extraction, genomic DNA underwent amplification by bias-controlled multiplex PCR, followed by high-throughput sequencing. The authors' analysis ran thus. To quantify the absolute abundance of every unique TCRbeta CDR3 region, sequences were collapsed and filtered. T cell fraction was estimated by normalizing TCRbeta template counts to usable DNA, which was measured by amplifying reference genes present in all nucleated cells. Repertoire TCRs were annotated as SARS-CoV-2-specific by exact matching of V gene, CDR3 amino acid sequence and J gene to a known reactive TCR set. The reference SARS-CoV-2 TCR set was obtained from MIRA and was filtered for enrichment in COVID-19-positive ImmuneCODE repertoires, whereby public or cross-reactive TCRs were removed. Using the MIRA antigens, annotated TCRs were further analysed by specific ORF or by position within an ORF. Depth was the summed frequency of annotated unique rearrangements, while breadth was defined as annotated unique rearrangements over total unique productive rearrangements. Two-sided Wilcoxon rank-sum tests were used to compare TCR breadth between groups. The source is immuneACCESS, and TCRdb retained only in-frame sequences with V and J called. Part of the clones is not carried over; for the studies checked, unresolved V genes explain less than half of this, and the remainder is unexplained. That table gives V, J and clone size, and the DNA gave D and trimming. Counted in this sample were about 480,000 clones; around nine tenths of them appeared once. The top ten clones comprise 9.5% to 15% of the sample.

The clonotype was recovered from a person between 18 and 60 years old who received the Ad26.COV2.S COVID-19 vaccine or a placebo. The chain is encoded by TRBV6-4 joined to TRBJ1-5; TRBD1 aligns with 7 central bases. Sample: peripheral blood, taken in a trial of Ad26.COV2.S vaccine versus placebo. The bases read TGTGCCAGCAGCCTCAACTTGACAGGGAGCAATCAGCCCCAGCATTTT. Its coded protein is CASSLNLTGSNQPQHF.